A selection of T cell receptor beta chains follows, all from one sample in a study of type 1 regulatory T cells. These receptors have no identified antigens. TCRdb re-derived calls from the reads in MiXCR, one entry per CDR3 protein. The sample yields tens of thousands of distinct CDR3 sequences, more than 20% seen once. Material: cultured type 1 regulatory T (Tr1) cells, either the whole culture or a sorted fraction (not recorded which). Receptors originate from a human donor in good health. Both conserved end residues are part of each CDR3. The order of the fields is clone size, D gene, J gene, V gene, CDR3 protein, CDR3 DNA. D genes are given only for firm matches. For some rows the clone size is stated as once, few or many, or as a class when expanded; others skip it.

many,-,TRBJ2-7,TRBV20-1,CSARETLHEQYF,TGCAGTGCTAGAGAAACCTTACACGAGCAGTACTTC
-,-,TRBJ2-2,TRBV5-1,CASSLSGSNTGELFF,TGCGCCAGCAGCTTGTCAGGGTCGAACACCGGGGAGCTGTTTTTT
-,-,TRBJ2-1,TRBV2,CASNLNSLSYNEQFF,TGTGCCAGCAATTTAAATTCACTCTCCTACAATGAGCAGTTCTTC
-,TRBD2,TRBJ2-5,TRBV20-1,CSAPRRLAGFQETQYF,TGCAGTGCTCCCCGACGACTAGCGGGATTCCAAGAGACCCAGTACTTC
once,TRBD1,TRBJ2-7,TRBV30,CAWNRQGPPHEQYF,TGTGCCTGGAATAGACAGGGTCCACCTCACGAGCAGTACTTC
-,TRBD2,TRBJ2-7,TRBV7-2,CASSPQGLAGVYEQYF,TGTGCCAGCAGCCCCCAGGGACTAGCGGGCGTTTACGAGCAGTACTTC
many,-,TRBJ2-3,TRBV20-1,CSATSPPDTQYF,TGCAGTGCTACAAGTCCCCCAGATACGCAGTATTTT
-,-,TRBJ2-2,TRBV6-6,CASSYGLQVGELFF,TGTGCCAGCAGTTACGGGCTGCAAGTCGGGGAGCTGTTTTTT
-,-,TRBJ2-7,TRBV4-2,CASSRSMGHEQYF,TGTGCCAGCAGCCGTTCCATGGGCCACGAGCAGTACTTC
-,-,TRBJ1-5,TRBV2,CASSPGRTNQPQHF,TGTGCCAGCAGCCCAGGACGTACGAATCAGCCCCAGCATTTT
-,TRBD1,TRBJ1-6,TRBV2,CASTFETGASPLHF,TGTGCCAGCACCTTCGAGACAGGGGCCTCACCCCTCCACTTT
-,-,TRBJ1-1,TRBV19,CASRGTGGTEAFF,TGTGCCAGTAGAGGCACGGGGGGCACTGAAGCTTTCTTT
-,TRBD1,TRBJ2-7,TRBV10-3,CAISITLGTGREQYF,TGTGCCATCAGTATAACTCTGGGGACAGGGCGCGAGCAGTACTTC
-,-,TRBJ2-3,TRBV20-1,CSAGESWYTDTQYF,TGCAGTGCTGGGGAATCCTGGTACACAGATACGCAGTATTTT
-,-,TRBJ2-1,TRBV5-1,CASNPGTGEQFF,TGCGCCAGCAACCCCGGAACCGGTGAGCAGTTCTTC
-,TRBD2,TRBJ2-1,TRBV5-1,CASSLGAGDPQFF,TGCGCCAGCAGCTTGGGTGCGGGAGACCCGCAGTTCTTC
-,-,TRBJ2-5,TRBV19,CASSRTSGMGPTQYF,TGTGCCAGTAGTAGAACGTCGGGAATGGGCCCGACCCAGTACTTC
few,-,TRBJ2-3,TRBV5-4,CASSISPTDTQYF,TGTGCCAGCAGCATAAGCCCCACAGATACGCAGTATTTT
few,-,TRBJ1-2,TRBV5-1,CASSQGNYGYTF,TGCGCCAGTTCTCAGGGTAACTATGGCTACACCTTC
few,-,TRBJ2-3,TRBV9,CASSVATGLDIDTQYF,TGTGCCAGCAGCGTAGCTACAGGTCTAGATATAGATACGCAGTATTTT
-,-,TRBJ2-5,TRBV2,CASNLLGTGETQYF,TGTGCCAGCAATCTGTTGGGTACGGGAGAGACCCAGTACTTC
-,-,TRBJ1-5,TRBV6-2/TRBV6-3,CASSDRGARGNQPQHF,TGTGCCAGCAGTGACCGGGGGGCCCGAGGCAATCAGCCCCAGCATTTT
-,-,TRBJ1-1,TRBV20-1,CSARDLDVGTGYETEAFF,TGCAGTGCTAGAGATCTCGATGTAGGGACCGGGTACGAGACTGAAGCTTTCTTT
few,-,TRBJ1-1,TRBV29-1,CSVPVGPTEAFF,TGCAGCGTTCCGGTAGGCCCCACTGAAGCTTTCTTT
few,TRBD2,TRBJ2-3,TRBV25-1,CASSASLAGTDTQYF,TGTGCCAGCAGTGCTTCACTAGCGGGCACAGATACGCAGTATTTT
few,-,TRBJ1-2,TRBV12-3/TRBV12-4,CASGQRWGYTF,TGTGCCAGTGGTCAGCGGTGGGGCTACACCTTC
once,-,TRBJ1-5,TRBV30,CAWSGTWDQPQHF,TGTGCCTGGAGCGGGACATGGGATCAGCCCCAGCATTTT
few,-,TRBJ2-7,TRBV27,CASSPAGMTYEQYF,TGTGCCAGCAGCCCTGCGGGGATGACCTACGAGCAGTACTTC
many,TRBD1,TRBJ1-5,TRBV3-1,CASSQGATGNHQPQHF,TGTGCCAGCAGCCAAGGTGCGACAGGGAATCATCAGCCCCAGCATTTT
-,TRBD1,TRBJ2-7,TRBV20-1,CSARGDRGPYEQYF,TGCAGTGCTAGAGGGGACAGGGGTCCCTACGAGCAGTACTTC
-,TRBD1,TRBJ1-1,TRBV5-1,CASSPTVPGQGATAFF,TGCGCCAGCAGCCCAACTGTCCCGGGACAGGGGGCGACAGCTTTCTTT
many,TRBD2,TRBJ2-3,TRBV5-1,CASSGTSGAGTDTQYF,TGCGCCAGCTCCGGGACTAGCGGAGCAGGCACAGATACGCAGTATTTT
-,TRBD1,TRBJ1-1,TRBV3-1,CASANRGGGGTEAFF,TGTGCCAGCGCGAACAGGGGTGGCGGGGGCACTGAAGCTTTCTTT
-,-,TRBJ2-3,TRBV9,CASSVGSSVTTDTQYF,TGTGCCAGCAGCGTAGGAAGTAGCGTAACCACAGATACGCAGTATTTT
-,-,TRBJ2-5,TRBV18,CASSRGVQETQYF,TGTGCCAGCTCACGCGGGGTACAAGAGACCCAGTACTTC
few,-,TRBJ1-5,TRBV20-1,CSASGTTHRPQHF,TGCAGTGCTTCCGGGACTACCCATCGGCCCCAGCATTTT
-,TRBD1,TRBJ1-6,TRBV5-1,CASSRTPGQLNSPLHF,TGCGCCAGCAGCCGTACCCCGGGACAGCTTAATTCACCCCTCCACTTT
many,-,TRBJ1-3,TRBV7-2,CASSFSNRVTSGNTIYF,TGTGCCAGCAGCTTCTCAAACAGGGTGACCTCTGGAAACACCATATATTTT
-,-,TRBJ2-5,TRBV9,CASSATEETQYF,TGTGCCAGCAGCGCGACGGAAGAGACCCAGTACTTC
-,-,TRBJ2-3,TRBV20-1,CSARGPLDTQYF,TGCAGTGCTAGAGGCCCACTGGATACGCAGTATTTT
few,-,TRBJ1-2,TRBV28,CASSLLSGGYTF,TGTGCCAGCAGTCTCCTCAGTGGGGGCTACACCTTC
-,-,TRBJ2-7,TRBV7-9,CASSLVPPFYEQYF,TGTGCCAGCAGCTTAGTTCCCCCTTTTTACGAGCAGTACTTC
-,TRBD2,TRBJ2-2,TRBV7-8,CASSLIRTSGGRGELFF,TGTGCCAGCAGCTTAATAAGGACTAGCGGAGGCAGGGGGGAGCTGTTTTTT
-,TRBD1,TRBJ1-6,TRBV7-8,CASSPWDRESAPLHF,TGTGCCAGCAGCCCCTGGGACAGGGAAAGTGCACCCCTCCACTTT
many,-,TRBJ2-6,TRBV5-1,CASSLGSGANVLTF,TGCGCCAGCAGCTTGGGCTCTGGGGCCAACGTCCTGACTTTC
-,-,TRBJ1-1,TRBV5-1,CASSNDNEAFF,TGCGCCAGCAGCAATGATAATGAAGCTTTCTTT